The 15 T cell receptor beta chains below come from one sample, sequenced in a study of metastatic and nonmetastatic thyroid tumors (dated by TCRdb to about 2020). Receptors were amplified or captured by PCR. TCRdb names Illumina HiSeq 4000 as the instrument used. In TCRdb, the public reads were trimmed at Q25 with fastp and aligned with MiXCR, with productive beta chains retained. The sample table records tens of thousands of clones; roughly 14% of these occur just once. Of the sample, more than 15% falls within the top ten clones. No patient had received any treatment before thyroid surgery. Sequencing used blood. These receptor sequences come from a male donor with papillary thyroid cancer or a benign thyroid nodule (not recorded which). Some clones in this sample may be carry-over from other donors' samples.

This clone appeared many times. V gene TRBV5-1 combines with J gene TRBJ1-4; 7 nucleotides align to TRBD1. Germline V CDR1 and CDR2: SGHRS, YFSETQ. The CDR3 runs 16 residues. With 4 bases clipped from V and 1 base from J, the junction kept 7 bases outside the gene matches. Written as DNA, the CDR3 is TGCGCCAGCAGCACCGGACAGGAATTAACTAATGAAAAACTGTTTTTT. Amino acids: CASSTGQELTNEKLFF.

This clone showed up many times. V and J are TRBV20-1 and TRBJ2-7; D unclear. The CDR3 is 11 residues long. V lost 3 bases to trimming and J lost 3 bases, with 6 bases between them. From germline, CDR1 is DFQATT and CDR2 SNEGSKA (reference sequence). This chain's CDR3 is CSARVSYEQYF. CDR3 coding DNA: TGCAGTGCTAGGGTCAGCTACGAGCAGTACTTC.

The table lists this clone with many counts. The gene calls are TRBV3-1 and TRBJ1-2; 8 positions agree with TRBD1. The CDR3 is 19 residues long. J gave up 1 base and V 1 base, and 14 bases lay outside the gene matches. The V gene's germline CDR1 is LGHDT and CDR2 YNNKEL (reference sequence). CDR3 coding DNA: TGTGCCAGCAGCCAAGTAGTTTACAGGGGGGAGGTGGTTAACTATGGCTACACCTTC. Its protein is CASSQVVYRGEVVNYGYTF.

This clone is judged medium-sized (0.01 to 0.1%). V gene TRBV11-3 combines with J gene TRBJ2-1, with 9 bases matching TRBD1. The V gene end was trimmed by 4 bases and the J gene end by 4 bases; junction bases not matched to a gene: 8. CDR1 and CDR2 (germline): SGHNT, YENEEA. The CDR3 extends over 16 amino acids. DNA for the CDR3: TGTGCCAGCAGCTCAGTAGAACAGGGGGCTTACAATGAGCAGTTCTTC. As protein: CASSSVEQGAYNEQFF.

Many counts were recorded for this clone. The J gene is TRBJ1-4, the V gene TRBV5-6, with TRBD1 identical over 9 bases. The V and J ends lost 2 bases and 10 bases, in that order; junction bases with no gene match: 9. The CDR3 is 15 amino acids. Per the germline V gene, CDR1 is SGHDT and CDR2 is YYEEEE. The CDR3 coding sequence is TGTGCCAGCAGCTTTCCGGGACAGGGAAGTGGAAAACTGTTTTTT. This codes for CASSFPGQGSGKLFF.

The chain employs TRBV6-1 and TRBJ1-6, with D maybe TRBD1 (6 bases). V was cut by 2 bases and J by 8 bases, with 10 bases left in between. The CDR3 consists of 14 residues. Per the germline V gene, CDR1 is MNHNS and CDR2 is SASEGT. The CDR3 spells CASSEWGADSPLHF. In nucleotides, the CDR3 is TGTGCCAGCAGTGAATGGGGGGCTGATTCACCCCTCCACTTT.

The chain uses TRBV7-2 and TRBJ1-2, with a possible D match to TRBD1 (5 bases). The V gene's germline CDR1 is SGHTA and CDR2 FQGNSA. V lost 4 bases, J lost 4 bases, and 16 bases lay in between. This CDR3 is 15 amino acids long. DNA for the CDR3: TGTGCCAGCAGCTCCCGGGCTGAGGGGCCCTATGGCTACACCTTC. It is translated as CASSSRAEGPYGYTF. The whole variable domain, remainder taken from reference TRBV7-2 and TRBJ1-2, is GAGVSQSPSNKVTEKGKDVELRCDPISGHTALYWYRQSLGQGLEFLIYFQGNSAPDKSGLPSDRFSAERTGGSVSTLTIQRTQQEDSAVYLCASSSRAEGPYGYTFGSGTRLTVV.

This clone was detected ten times or more. A much larger clone lies one base from this, so it may be a read error. This specimen includes other DNA sequences encoding the same CDR3. The V call is TRBV25-1, the J call TRBJ1-2, with D perhaps TRBD1 (6 bases). The CDR3 covers 14 residues. Germline CDR1 reads MGHDK; CDR2 reads SYGVNS. In DNA form, the CDR3 reads TGTGCCAGCAGTGAAACGGCGGACAGCTATGGTTACACCTTC. Translating it yields CASSETADSYGYTF.

The chain carries TRBV5-5 and TRBJ2-7; D remains ambiguous. Germline V gene sequence: CDR1 SGHKS, CDR2 YYEKEE (reference sequence). The CDR3 loop spans 8 amino acids. Trimming stripped 9 bases from V and 5 bases from J, with 3 bases between. CDR3 bases: TGTGCCATCAACGAGCAGTACTTC. Protein product: CAINEQYF.

This clone was counted at least ten times. The rearrangement uses TRBV2 and TRBJ1-2, with 7 bases that match TRBD1. The CDR3 runs 11 residues. The trim removed 9 bases at V and 3 bases at J, leaving 1 base unmatched. CDR1 is SNHLY and CDR2 is FYNNEI in the germline V gene. CDR3 residues: CASGTDYGYTF. Here the CDR3 DNA reads TGTGCCAGTGGGACAGACTATGGCTACACCTTC.

This clone showed up many times. The CDR3 DNA is TGCGCCAGCAGCTTCAGGGGGGATCAGCCCCAGCATTTT. Translation: CASSFRGDQPQHF. V gene TRBV5-1 combines with J gene TRBJ1-5; 7 nucleotides line up with TRBD1. V shed 2 bases, J shed 5 bases, and the junction held 1 base outside the gene matches. The CDR3 is 13 residues long. Germline CDR1 reads SGHRS; CDR2 reads YFSETQ.

The chain carries TRBV5-6 and TRBJ1-5; 10 nucleotides line up with TRBD1. The V gene's germline CDR1 is SGHDT and CDR2 YYEEEE. With 1 base clipped from V and 12 bases from J, the junction kept 4 bases outside the gene matches. This CDR3 spans 13 amino acids. CDR3 in amino acids: CASSLWTGGFQHF. Here the CDR3 DNA reads TGTGCCAGCAGCTTGTGGACAGGGGGGTTCCAGCATTTT.

The rearrangement joins TRBV12-3 or TRBV12-4 to TRBJ1-5; D gene ambiguous. The length of the CDR3 is 15 residues. Trimming removed 7 bases at V and 2 bases at J, with 15 bases between. The CDR3 nucleotides are TGTGCCAGCACCTTGTGTGGTAGGGGCAATCAGCCCCAGCATTTT. Amino acids: CASTLCGRGNQPQHF.

This clone was observed at least ten times. The chain couples TRBV10-1 to TRBJ2-2; weak D call: TRBD2 (5 bases). V was shortened by 3 bases and J by 4 bases, with 9 bases between the two germline ends. The CDR3 contains 14 residues. Germline V gives CDR1 WNHNN, CDR2 SYGVQD (reference sequence). CDR3 region: CASSDKRTTGELFF. CDR3 DNA sequence: TGCGCCAGCAGTGATAAGCGGACCACCGGGGAGCTGTTTTTT.

In this sample, this clone turned up many times. The gene calls are TRBV6-1 and TRBJ2-5; no clear D gene. Trimming removed 7 bases at V and 5 bases at J, with 14 bases between. This CDR3 is built from 13 residues. Germline assignment: CDR1 MNHNS and CDR2 SASEGT. The CDR3 protein is CASTSVMGETQYF. The CDR3 DNA reads as TGTGCCAGCACCTCGGTAATGGGTGAGACCCAGTACTTC.